Only a few counts were recorded for the clone carrying this TCR beta chain. Its cognate antigen is unknown. 13 Jbeta primers and 60 Vbeta primers were used for the PCR. Libraries were prepared by immunoSEQ multiplex PCR; TCRdb keeps only in-frame clonotypes and omits some of them. The table lists about 110,000 clones, 55% to 75% of them singletons. This entry belongs to a study of cytomegalovirus exposure and HLA in healthy donors. On the study more broadly: Of a few hundred genotyped donors, 81% clustered with self-reported Caucasian donors. Study observations and caveats: Accounts indicate the classifier identified cytomegalovirus status with strong specificity and sensitivity. It emerged from a later analysis that several of the most significant clusters appeared to be linked to common viral pathogens.

The CDR3 totals 15 residues. The ends lost 2 bases at V and 3 bases at J; junction bases unmatched: 6. Germline loops: CDR1 SNHLY, CDR2 FYNNEI. The chain is built from TRBV2 and TRBJ2-7, with 8 bases that match TRBD1. The specimen sequenced was PBMCs. The clonotype was recovered from a man between 25 and 39 years old in good health and CMV-seropositive. CDR3 nucleotide sequence: TGTGCCAGCAGTGAAATGGGACAGGTCAACTACGAGCAGTACTTC. Translated, it gives CASSEMGQVNYEQYF.